This T cell receptor beta chain comes out of a study of T cells after yellow fever vaccination (dated by TCRdb to about 2019). About the full investigation: Libraries from fractions with low cell numbers were prepared with the SMART-Seq v4 Ultra Low Input RNA kit. Blood was drawn at multiple timepoints before and after primary and secondary immunization, with bulk PBMC replicates and cell subsets isolated. To follow T-cell clones before and after primary and booster YFV17D yellow fever vaccination, bulk TCR alpha and beta repertoires were sequenced over time. Two healthy male donors made up the cohort, one aged 18 to 29 years and the other aged 30 to 40 years. The full study reports these points: Only two donors were included in the study, so the extent to which the findings can be generalized is limited. Computational filtering was needed because FACS-sorted repertoires could contain abundant contaminating clonotypes from the bulk population. Compared with the primary T-cell response, the secondary T-cell response was weaker but faster, peaking on day 5 rather than day 15. A small fraction of clonotypes appeared in both the CD4 and CD8 compartments, likely as a result of convergent recombination. After the booster, most of the clones that had expanded following primary vaccination were detected again (almost 98% of CD4 and 85% to 90% of CD8), which suggests that memory was broadly maintained.

This clonotype has more than one count but fewer than ten. Its specific antigen is unknown. It has no much larger one-base neighbor in the sample; base qualities were not kept. TCR cDNA was synthesized by 5'RACE template switching, through which a universal primer site and unique molecular identifiers were introduced. Priming of cDNA synthesis was performed from both the TCR alpha and TCR beta constant segments. Two PCR steps were used to amplify libraries, with sample barcodes and sequencing adapters being added in the second step. Sequencing of libraries was performed on Illumina HiSeq 2500 (2x100 bp) or NovaSeq (2x150 bp). For the original study's pipeline: MIGEC handled demultiplexing of reads and collapsing into UMI consensus sequences, while MiXCR performed V(D)J alignment. Vaccine-responding clonotypes were identified with edgeR using replicate PBMC samples, with FDR below 0.01 and a log2 fold change above 5 up to day 15 being required. Each bulk clonotype received a CD4 or CD8 identity based on whether the sequenced CD4 or CD8 repertoire contained that clonotype at higher abundance. TCRdb reprocessing: public reads trimmed at Q25 with fastp, clones called with MiXCR, in-frame beta chains kept. For every CDR3 protein sequence, its rows merge into one entry that carries the most common genes and DNA. TCRdb's processing, not the study's, gives the V and J calls here. The sample includes fewer than 650,000 distinct CDR3 sequences, with around a fifth observed a single time. The top ten hold about 17% of the sample.

The label giving this sample's treatment or condition can be read as: live attenuated yellow fever vaccine strain. At each blood-draw timepoint, two biological replicates of bulk PBMCs were collected. PBMCs were isolated from peripheral blood using a standard Ficoll-Paque protocol. TriZol was used to extract RNA from bulk PBMCs, from CD4 and CD8 fractions, and from dextramer-positive and dextramer-negative fractions. The CDR3 holds 15 amino acids from the cysteine to the phenylalanine. The sequence is cut down to CDR3 DNA, 45 bases in frame from base 1. V loses 5 bases of germline sequence and J loses 6 bases, and the interval between the two ends is 19 bases. The germline V gene (reference sequence) specifies LNHNV as CDR1 and YYDKDF as CDR2.

This clonotype was obtained from a man younger than 30 who received the YFV17D yellow fever vaccine. Sequences were derived from PBMCs, sampled 20 to 25 days after the first yellow fever vaccination. This chain joins TRBV15 to TRBJ1-2; the D gene remains uncertain. The sequenced DNA: TGTGCCACCAGCTATTATCCCGGGGATAAGGATGGCTACACCTTC. Translated, it gives CATSYYPGDKDGYTF.